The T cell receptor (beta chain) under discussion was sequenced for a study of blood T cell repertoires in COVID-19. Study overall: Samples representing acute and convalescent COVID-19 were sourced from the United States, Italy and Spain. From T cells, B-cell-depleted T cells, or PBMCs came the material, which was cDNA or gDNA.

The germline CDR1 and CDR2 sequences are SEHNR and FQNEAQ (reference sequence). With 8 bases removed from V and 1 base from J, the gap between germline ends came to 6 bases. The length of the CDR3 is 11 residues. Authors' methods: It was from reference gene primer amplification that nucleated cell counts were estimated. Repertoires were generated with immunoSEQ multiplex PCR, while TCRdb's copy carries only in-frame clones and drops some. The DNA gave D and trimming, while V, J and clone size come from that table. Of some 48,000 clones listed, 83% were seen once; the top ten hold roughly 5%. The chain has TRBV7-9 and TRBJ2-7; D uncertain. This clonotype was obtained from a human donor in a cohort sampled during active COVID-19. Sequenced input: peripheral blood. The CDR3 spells CASGLSYEQYF. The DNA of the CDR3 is TGTGCCAGCGGGCTATCCTACGAGCAGTACTTC.